This T cell receptor (beta chain) came from a study of regulatory T cells in long-lasting Graves disease. Broader study findings: When disease was persistent, TRBV28, TRBJ1-2 and TRBJ2-5 were the favored segments.

Assembly of TCR beta libraries relied on iRepertoire HTBI primers together with Arm-PCR of CDR3 regions. TCRdb reprocessed the multiplex PCR reads via MiXCR and lists one record per CDR3 protein. Of approximately 490,000 distinct CDR3 sequences detected, 15% to 20% appear once; the ten largest clones hold 12%. Germline V CDR1 and CDR2: DFQATT, SNEGSKA (reference sequence). The length of the CDR3 is 13 residues. Trimming left V 6 bases short and J 5 bases short, with 17 bases between. Time point in this sample: newly diagnosed GD, antithyroid drugs for less than 3 months. Extracted PBMC RNA gave rise to the TCR library. Patients hailed from an endocrinology department in Xi'an, China. This clonotype showed up just a few times. No antigen is known for it. The sample also formed part of further work on T cells in Graves' hyperthyroidism and ophthalmopathy.

This TCR derives from a man in his forties or fifties with Graves disease. Sequenced material: peripheral blood mononuclear cells (PBMCs), taken at new diagnosis, from a patient treated with antithyroid drugs. V usage is TRBV20-1 and J usage is TRBJ2-7; weak D call: TRBD2 (5 bases). DNA of the CDR3: TGCAGTGCCCCCGGGATCCTGGATGACGAGCAGTACTTC. It yields the protein CSAPGILDDEQYF.